This entry lists 8 T cell receptor beta chains sequenced from one sample in a study of shared clonotypes between healthy human individuals (dated by TCRdb to 2020 to 2021). Receptor amplification or capture employed the immunoSEQ multiplex PCR assay. TCRdb took over this immuneACCESS table, retaining in-frame rearrangements with V and J assigned. Such tables are incomplete; in checked studies, under half of the missing clones stem from an unresolved V gene, and the remainder is unexplained. This sample has approximately 2.5 million clones in its table, and approximately 92% of those were observed once. The top ten constitute more than 0.12% of the sample. The sequenced sample was naive CD4+ T cells sorted from blood. The cell subset or site label, as the study defines it: CD45RA+ positively selected. The receptors here all came from a man aged 18-30 years in good health.

This sequence joins TRBV5-6 and TRBJ2-1; TRBD1 agrees at 7 bases. This CDR3 has 11 amino acids. CDR1 and CDR2 (germline): SGHDT, YYEEEE. Trimming cost V 5 bases and J 10 bases; bases outside gene matches: 3. CDR3 region: CASSLQGEQFF. The CDR3 DNA reads TGTGCCAGCAGTTTACAGGGGGAGCAGTTCTTC. The full variable domain, its missing parts supplied by reference TRBV5-6 and TRBJ2-1, is DAGVTQSPTHLIKTRGQQVTLRCSPKSGHDTVSWYQQALGQGPQFIFQYYEEEERQRGNFPDRFSGHQFPNYSSELNVNALLLGDSALYLCASSLQGEQFFGPGTRLTVL.

The chain links TRBV19 to TRBJ2-2; 7 bases match TRBD1. Per the germline V gene, CDR1 is LNHDA and CDR2 is SQIVND (reference sequence). The V and J ends lost 6 bases and 5 bases, in that order; junction bases with no gene match: 9. This CDR3 has 15 residues. DNA for the CDR3: TGTGCCAGTAGCAAATTCCCAGGGGGAACCGGGGAGCTGTTTTTT. It translates to CASSKFPGGTGELFF.

The rearrangement links TRBV7-9 to TRBJ2-5; TRBD1 aligns across 9 bases. Looked up from germline, CDR1 is SEHNR and CDR2 is FQNEAQ (reference sequence). V dropped 1 base and J dropped 4; count of bases not matched to a gene: 10. The length of the CDR3 is 17 residues. Written as DNA, the CDR3 is TGTGCCAGCAGCTTAGGAGAGGACAGGGGTTTTCCAGAGACCCAGTACTTC. Its translation: CASSLGEDRGFPETQYF. Supplemented by reference TRBV7-9 and TRBJ2-5, the full variable domain reads DTGVSQNPRHKITKRGQNVTFRCDPISEHNRLYWYRQTLGQGPEFLTYFQNEAQLEKSRLLSDRFSAERPKGSFSTLEIQRTEQGDSAMYLCASSLGEDRGFPETQYFGPGTRLLVL.

The J gene is TRBJ2-5, the V gene TRBV7-2; TRBD1 agrees at 10 bases. This CDR3 contains 16 residues. Germline CDR1 SGHTA, CDR2 FQGNSA. J gave up 3 bases and V 4 bases, and 8 bases lay outside the gene matches. This CDR3 is CASSWGQGRLEETQYF. CDR3 bases: TGTGCCAGCAGCTGGGGACAGGGGCGCCTTGAAGAGACCCAGTACTTC.

The chain joins TRBV6-1 to TRBJ1-5, with 8 bases aligning to TRBD1. The CDR3 consists of 15 residues. Germline CDR1 is MNHNS and CDR2 is SASEGT. Losses at the gene ends were 6 bases for V and 4 bases for J; bases not matched to a gene: 8. This CDR3 is CASRADRGKNQPQHF. CDR3 nucleotides: TGTGCCAGCAGGGCCGACAGGGGTAAAAATCAGCCCCAGCATTTT.

The chain carries TRBV10-3 and TRBJ2-5, with 11 bases lining up with TRBD2. The CDR3 is 15 residues long. Germline lookup yields CDR1 ENHRY and CDR2 SYGVKD. V was pared by 6 bases and J by 0 bases, with 3 bases of the junction left unmatched. CDR3 DNA: TGTGCCATCAGCCCTAGCGGGGGGTACCAAGAGACCCAGTACTTC. This encodes CAISPSGGYQETQYF.

A word on this clone: This sample includes further DNA sequences coding for the same CDR3. This rearrangement joins TRBV6-5 to TRBJ1-1, with 8 positions matching TRBD1. CDR1 MNHEY and CDR2 SVGAGI come from the germline V gene. The trim removed 0 bases at V and 5 bases at J, leaving 2 bases unmatched. The CDR3 is 14 amino acids. CDR3 bases: TGTGCCAGCAGTTACTCCACAGGGGGGACTGAAGCTTTCTTT. This translates into CASSYSTGGTEAFF.

This clone was counted once. The chain employs TRBV9 and TRBJ2-2; 8 bases align to TRBD2. The V gene's germline CDR1 is SGDLS and CDR2 YYNGEE. The CDR3 totals 18 residues. Trimming removed 0 bases from V and 6 bases from J; junction bases left unmatched: 13. In nucleotides, the CDR3 is TGTGCCAGCAGCGTAGATGAGTGGGGCGGGAGGACGGCCGGGGAGCTGTTTTTT. Protein product: CASSVDEWGGRTAGELFF.